The present T cell receptor beta chain was sequenced within a study of T cells in Graves' hyperthyroidism and ophthalmopathy. This clonotype was detected many times. Authors of the study amplified TCR beta CDR3 regions from RNA transcripts. The HTBI primer set drove a first-round RT-PCR of the TCR CDR3. TCRdb itself ran the multiplex PCR reads through MiXCR, one entry per CDR3 protein. Of fewer than 350,000 distinct CDR3 sequences listed, over 20% are singletons. No ophthalmopathy progression within 18 months constituted stable Graves' hyperthyroidism. Exclusion of a patient resulted from uncontrolled infection, other autoimmune disease, pregnancy or lactation. Clinical symptoms, serum thyroxine and TRAb, thyroid ultrasound and orbital computed tomography were used for the diagnoses. The sequence was obtained from a woman aged 45 to 65 with Graves' hyperthyroidism. Specimen: blood.

Here the CDR3 reads CASSELAGVVGETQYF. The CDR3 coding sequence is TGCGCCAGCAGTGAGCTAGCGGGAGTGGTTGGAGAGACCCAGTACTTC. J is TRBJ2-5 and V is TRBV10-2, with TRBD2 matching 10 bases. Trimming took 2 bases from V and 4 from J; bases not matched to a gene: 7. CDR1 is WSHSY, CDR2 SAAADI, per germline. CDR3 length equals 16 residues.